The 20 T cell receptor beta chains below all came from one sample that was sequenced in a study of T cells expressing NK-cell markers. TCRdb reprocessed the 5' RACE reads and keeps a single row for each CDR3 protein, giving no DNA. This sample contains over 250,000 distinct CDR3 sequences. Material for sequencing was blood T cells: a sorted CD56 or NKG2C T cell subset, CD4+ or CD8+ T cells, or bulk PBMC T cells (not recorded which). These receptors were taken from a woman aged 18 to 75 in good health.

The V gene is TRBV6-5, the J gene TRBJ2-5; TCRdb returns TRBD2, unconfirmable since there is no DNA. The CDR3 is made up of 15 amino acids. CDR1 and CDR2 (germline): MNHEY, SVGAGI. The CDR3 is CASSYRASGGLTQYF.

This chain connects TRBV9 to TRBJ2-2; the D call from TCRdb, TRBD1, cannot be confirmed without DNA. The germline CDR1 and CDR2 sequences are SGDLS and YYNGEE. CDR3 size: 15 residues. The CDR3 region is CASSQGTKNTGELFF.

The chain carries TRBV12-3 or TRBV12-4 and TRBJ1-2; the D call from TCRdb, TRBD1, cannot be confirmed without DNA. This CDR3 is built from 12 residues. The CDR3 sequence: CASSWGDYGYTF.

CDR3: CASSPGVDSSSYNEQFF. The chain couples TRBV14 to TRBJ2-1. The V gene's germline CDR1 is SGHDN and CDR2 FVKESK. This CDR3 has 17 amino acids. Variable domain in full (rest from reference TRBV14 and TRBJ2-1): EAGVTQFPSHSVIEKGQTVTLRCDPISGHDNLYWYRRVMGKEIKFLLHFVKESKQDESGMPNNRFLAERTGGTYSTLKVQPAELEDSGVYFCASSPGVDSSSYNEQFFGPGTRLTVL.

The chain is built from TRBV12-3 or TRBV12-4 and TRBJ2-4. The CDR3 covers 12 residues. This chain's CDR3 is CASSFPLNIQYF.

J is TRBJ1-1 and V is TRBV7-3. Germline loops: CDR1 SGHTA, CDR2 FQGTGA. The CDR3 has 13 amino acids. Here the CDR3 reads CASSYQENTEAFF.

The chain couples TRBV5-1 to TRBJ1-2; TCRdb names TRBD1, which stays unverified in the absence of DNA. Germline CDR1 and CDR2: SGHRS and YFSETQ. The CDR3 has 12 amino acids. The CDR3 region is CASSRDSDGYTF.

The chain recombines TRBV20-1 with TRBJ2-5; TCRdb calls TRBD1, which cannot be checked without DNA. Per the germline V gene, CDR1 is DFQATT and CDR2 is SNEGSKA (reference sequence). This CDR3 comprises 14 residues. CDR3 residues: CSATPPRGQETQYF.

The J gene is TRBJ1-4, the V gene TRBV7-2; absent DNA, TCRdb's TRBD1 call cannot be checked. The CDR3 extends over 14 amino acids. Germline CDR1 SGHTA, CDR2 FQGNSA. CDR3: CASGGGAGNEKLFF. Full variable domain (rest looked up from reference TRBV7-2 and TRBJ1-4): GAGVSQSPSNKVTEKGKDVELRCDPISGHTALYWYRQSLGQGLEFLIYFQGNSAPDKSGLPSDRFSAERTGGSVSTLTIQRTQQEDSAVYLCASGGGAGNEKLFFGSGTQLSVL.

This chain uses TRBV27 with TRBJ1-2. The CDR3 is 15 residues long. Germline V gene data show CDR1 as MNHEY and CDR2 as SMNVEV (reference sequence). The CDR3: CASSTSAGSNYGYTF.

V and J are TRBV20-1 and TRBJ2-1; checking the TCRdb D call of TRBD1 is not possible without DNA. This CDR3 comprises 15 residues. Per the germline V gene, CDR1 is DFQATT and CDR2 is SNEGSKA (reference sequence). CDR3 protein: CSARDGQGVKGEQFF.

The rearrangement uses TRBV12-3 or TRBV12-4 and TRBJ2-7; TCRdb's D gene call, TRBD1, goes unchecked for lack of DNA. CDR3 length: 13 amino acids. The CDR3 region is CASSGDGRNEQYF.

This chain links TRBV7-6 with TRBJ2-5; TCRdb's assignment of TRBD2 cannot be checked, as there is no DNA. The CDR3 spans 17 residues. Germline lookup yields CDR1 SGHVS and CDR2 FNYEAQ. CDR3 sequence: CASSLGVTSGSGETQYF.

The chain links TRBV6-1 to TRBJ2-1; TCRdb indicates TRBD1, and absent DNA this call remains unverified. Germline CDR1 MNHNS, CDR2 SASEGT. The CDR3 runs to 15 residues. This CDR3 reads CASSPIRDRASEQFF.

V is TRBV20-1 and J is TRBJ2-7. This CDR3 spans 14 amino acids. Germline CDR1 reads DFQATT; CDR2 reads SNEGSKA (reference sequence). CDR3 amino acids: CSARRSGASYEQYF.

The chain is built from TRBV7-2 and TRBJ1-4; without DNA, the TCRdb call of TRBD1 cannot be checked. The length of the CDR3 is 15 residues. The germline V gene encodes CDR1 SGHTA and CDR2 FQGNSA. The CDR3 reads CASSSRTGGGEKLFF.

The rearrangement links TRBV29-1 to TRBJ1-1; TCRdb selects TRBD1, and the lack of DNA leaves this call unchecked. This CDR3 is built from 13 residues. Germline-derived CDR1 and CDR2 are SQVTM and ANQGSEA. CDR3 sequence: CSVRQGLNTEAFF.

The chain uses TRBV12-3 or TRBV12-4 and TRBJ2-2; no DNA is available, so the TRBD1 call from TCRdb remains unchecked. This CDR3 has 15 residues. The CDR3 sequence: CASRPTPGAGGELFF.

The J gene is TRBJ1-2, the V gene TRBV29-1; TCRdb lists TRBD1, though no DNA is available to test this call. There are 14 residues in the CDR3. In germline, CDR1 is SQVTM, CDR2 ANQGSEA. CDR3 sequence reads: CSVETWTGGDGYTF.

The chain employs TRBV7-8 and TRBJ2-7; there is no DNA to check the TCRdb D call of TRBD1. Germline CDR1 SGHVS, CDR2 FQNEAQ. CDR3 length equals 16 residues. CDR3 in amino acids: CASSLAGDRRLLEQYF.